The following is a T cell receptor (beta chain) sequence with its context. This clonotype showed up just a few times. No cognate antigen has been identified for it. The junction and the germline gene differ at one end; a read error may be behind it. The record originates from a study of T-cell reconstitution after alpha-beta-depleted transplantation in children (dated by TCRdb to the mid-2010s). Some background on the complete study: The study quantitatively tracked T-cell immune reconstitution after TCRalphabeta/CD19-depleted allogeneic hematopoietic cell transplantation in children using TCR repertoire profiling.

The library was built by means of PCR. Data came from an Illumina HiSeq 2500. TCR library preparation used molecular barcoding, with unique molecular identifiers applied to normalize quantification of the TCRbeta repertoire. Starting from the raw public reads, TCRdb applied fastp trimming at Q25, assembled clones with MiXCR and retained in-frame beta chains. Each CDR3 protein gets just one entry, which takes the most common genes and DNA from the rows behind it. This sample comprises some 120,000 distinct CDR3 sequences, under 13% of them detected only once. Together, the top ten hold 30% to 35% of the sample. Summary of the overall study and its limitations: Over the following months the frequencies of hyperexpanded clones went down, and after one year T-cell counts and TCRbeta diversity were mostly credited to newly produced T cells. About two months after transplant, the apparently early recovery of alphabetaT-cell counts reportedly depended on just several hundred clones that had expanded rapidly and came from non-depleted graft cells. The high TCRbeta diversity at day 60 in some patients was ascribed to recipient T cells and intrathymic progenitors that had survived conditioning.

In light of the paper, this sample's treatment or condition label describes: allogeneic hematopoietic cell transplantation with graft depleted of TCRalphabeta T cells and CD19 B cells. TCRalphabeta/CD19-depleted allogeneic hematopoietic cell grafts were given to the transplant recipients, all of whom were children. The CDR3 runs 16 amino acids, cysteine and phenylalanine included. The only DNA kept is the CDR3, 48 bases in frame from the first base. CDR1 SGHVS and CDR2 FQNEAQ were looked up in the germline V gene. The receptor comes from a boy aged 2 to 10 with acute lymphoblastic leukemia, due to receive a stem cell transplant. Specimen: PBMCs, collected before TCRalphabeta/CD19-depleted stem cell transplant. The V and J segments used are TRBV7-8 and TRBJ1-1; the D gene remains uncertain. The CDR3 reads as follows: CASSRYSSRPNAEAFF. Read as DNA, the sequence is TGTGCCAGCAGCCGCTATTCGTCAAGGCCGAACGCTGAAGCTTTCTTT.